This T cell receptor (beta chain) is from a study of cytomegalovirus exposure and HLA in healthy donors. On the study more broadly: HLA-typed donors were the source of tens of millions of unique TCRs, which an early data release held. Study-wide results and limits: Reportedly, diagnosis of cytomegalovirus status by the classifier showed high specificity and sensitivity.

In this sample, this clone turned up a few times. Its antigen remains unidentified. The germline gives CDR1 SGHDT, CDR2 YYEEEE. This CDR3 is 15 amino acids long. Both 60 Vbeta primers and 13 Jbeta primers went into the PCR. Data came from immunoSEQ multiplex PCR; TCRdb stores just in-frame clones and leaves some out. The repertoire has approximately 280,000 clones, 70% to 90% of them found once; the top ten carry about 2%. The rearrangement links TRBV5-6 to TRBJ2-5; perhaps TRBD1 as D (5 bases). TRBJ2-7 explains the end of the DNA better; the J call may be wrong. The clonotype comes from a woman under 30 in good health and CMV-seronegative. Sequenced input: PBMCs. The CDR3 spells CASTLGTGGSYEQYF. In DNA form, the CDR3 reads TGTGCCAGCACCTTAGGTACAGGCGGTTCCTACGAGCAGTACTTC.